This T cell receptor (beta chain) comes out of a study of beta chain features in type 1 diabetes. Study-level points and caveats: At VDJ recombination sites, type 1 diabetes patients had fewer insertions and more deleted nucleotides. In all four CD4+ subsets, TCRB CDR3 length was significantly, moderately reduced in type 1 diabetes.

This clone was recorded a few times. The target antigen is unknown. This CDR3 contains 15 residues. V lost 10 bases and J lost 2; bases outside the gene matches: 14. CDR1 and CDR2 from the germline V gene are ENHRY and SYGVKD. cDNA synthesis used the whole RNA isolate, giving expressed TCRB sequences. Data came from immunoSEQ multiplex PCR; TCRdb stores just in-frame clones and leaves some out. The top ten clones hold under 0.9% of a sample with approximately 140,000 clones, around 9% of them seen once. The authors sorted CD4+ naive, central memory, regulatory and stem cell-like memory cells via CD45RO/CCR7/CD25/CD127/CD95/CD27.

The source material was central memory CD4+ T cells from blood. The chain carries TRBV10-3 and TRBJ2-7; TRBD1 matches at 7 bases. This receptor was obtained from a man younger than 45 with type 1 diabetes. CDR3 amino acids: CATLMDGQAAYEQYF. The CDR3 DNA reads TGTGCCACCTTAATGGATGGACAGGCAGCCTACGAGCAGTACTTC.